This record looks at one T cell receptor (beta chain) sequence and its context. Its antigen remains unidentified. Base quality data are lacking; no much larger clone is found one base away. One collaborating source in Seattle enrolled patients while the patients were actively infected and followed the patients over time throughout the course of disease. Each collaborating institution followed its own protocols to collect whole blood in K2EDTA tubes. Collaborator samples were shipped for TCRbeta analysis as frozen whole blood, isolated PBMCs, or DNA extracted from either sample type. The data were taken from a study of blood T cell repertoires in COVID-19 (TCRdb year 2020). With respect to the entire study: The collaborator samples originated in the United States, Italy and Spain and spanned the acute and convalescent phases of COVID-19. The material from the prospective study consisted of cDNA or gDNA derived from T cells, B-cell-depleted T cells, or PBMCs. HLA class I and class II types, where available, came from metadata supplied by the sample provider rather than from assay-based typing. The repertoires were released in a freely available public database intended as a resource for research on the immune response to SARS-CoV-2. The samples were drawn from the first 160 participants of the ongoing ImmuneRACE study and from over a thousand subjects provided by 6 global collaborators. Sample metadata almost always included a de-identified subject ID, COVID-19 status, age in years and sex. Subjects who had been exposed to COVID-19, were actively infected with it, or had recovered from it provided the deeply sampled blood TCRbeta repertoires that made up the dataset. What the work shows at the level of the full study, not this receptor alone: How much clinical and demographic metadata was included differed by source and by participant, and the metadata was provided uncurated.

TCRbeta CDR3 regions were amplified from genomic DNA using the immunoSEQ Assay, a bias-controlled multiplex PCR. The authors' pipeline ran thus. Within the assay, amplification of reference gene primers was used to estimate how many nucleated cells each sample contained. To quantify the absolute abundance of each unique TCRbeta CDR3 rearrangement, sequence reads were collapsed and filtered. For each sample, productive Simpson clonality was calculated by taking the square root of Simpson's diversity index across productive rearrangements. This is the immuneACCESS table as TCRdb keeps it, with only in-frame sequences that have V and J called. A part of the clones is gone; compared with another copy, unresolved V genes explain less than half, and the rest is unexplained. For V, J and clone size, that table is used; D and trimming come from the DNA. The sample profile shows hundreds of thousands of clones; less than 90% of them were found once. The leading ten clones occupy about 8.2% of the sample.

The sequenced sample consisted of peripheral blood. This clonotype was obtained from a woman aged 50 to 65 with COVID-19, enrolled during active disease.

The nucleotide sequence reads as follows: TGTGCCAGCAGTTTCGGGACAGGGGAGGGTCAGCCCCAGCATTTT. It specifies CASSFGTGEGQPQHF. The V and J segments used are TRBV28 and TRBJ1-5, with 10 middle bases fitting TRBD1. Taken from cysteine to phenylalanine, the CDR3 has 15 residues. CDR3 DNA is the only sequence kept; it has 45 bases, read in frame from the first base. Unmatched junction bases come to 5, with V trimmed by 3 bases and J by 6 bases. From the germline V gene, CDR1 is MDHEN and CDR2 is SYDVKM.